These 18 T cell receptor beta chains were all obtained from the same sample, sequenced in a study of blood T cells in healthy people across ages. Using a J-beta primer mix together with a sample-barcoded 5' primer, a second PCR was run for about 6 to 12 cycles. TCRdb re-analysed the 5' RACE reads in MiXCR, keeping a single row per CDR3 protein. The repertoire holds roughly 410,000 distinct CDR3 sequences, with over 45% as singletons. Sample: blood. These receptors all come from a man in his fifties or sixties in good health.

This clonotype came up a few times. The chain recombines TRBV11-2 with TRBJ2-5; the D is unclear. From germline, CDR1 is SGHAT and CDR2 FQNNGV. The length of the CDR3 is 14 residues. Trimming took 4 bases from V and 2 from J, leaving 11 bases between them. CDR3 sequence: CASSSPPQQETQYF. Here the CDR3 DNA reads TGTGCCAGCAGCTCCCCCCCCCAGCAAGAGACCCAGTACTTC.

This clonotype appeared many times. The chain recombines TRBV20-1 with TRBJ2-1; no definite D call. This CDR3 region has 15 residues. Trimming left V 1 base short and J 0 bases short, with 10 bases between. Germline-derived CDR1 and CDR2 are DFQATT and SNEGSKA (reference sequence). The CDR3, as DNA: TGCAGTGCTAGAGGATATTATAGCTCCTACAATGAGCAGTTCTTC. It translates to CSARGYYSSYNEQFF.

The CDR3 region is CASSQGRGIRQETQYF. The CDR3 DNA reads as TGTGCCAGCAGCCAAGGTCGAGGAATCAGGCAAGAGACCCAGTACTTC. The chain carries TRBV14 and TRBJ2-5; D is uncertain. Trimming cost V 1 base and J 2 bases, with 14 bases left between them. This CDR3 is built from 16 residues. Germline V gene lookup returns CDR1 SGHDN and CDR2 FVKESK.

The sample holds a few counts of this clonotype. The chain links TRBV20-1 to TRBJ2-1; D is unclear. The CDR3 is 11 residues long. Germline lookup yields CDR1 DFQATT and CDR2 SNEGSKA (reference sequence). The ends were cut back, 0 bases at V and 9 bases at J, with 6 bases in the middle. The CDR3 DNA is TGCAGTGCTAGAGATCTGGCTGAGCAGTTCTTC. Its protein is CSARDLAEQFF.

This clonotype has more than one count but fewer than ten. The chain uses TRBV9 and TRBJ2-5; TRBD1 aligns across 7 bases. The germline gives CDR1 SGDLS, CDR2 YYNGEE. The CDR3 has 17 amino acids. V shed 3 bases, J shed 0 bases, and the junction held 11 bases outside the gene matches. Written as DNA, the CDR3 is TGTGCCAGCAGCGCCGGGACAGACCCACAGTACCAAGAGACCCAGTACTTC. It yields the protein CASSAGTDPQYQETQYF.

The chain is built from TRBV18 and TRBJ1-5; D remains unclear. In germline, CDR1 is KGHSH, CDR2 LQKENI. This CDR3 comprises 14 residues. Trimming removed 3 bases from V and 1 base from J, with 7 bases in between. The CDR3: CASSPSDSNQPQHF. CDR3 nucleotides: TGTGCCAGCTCACCTTCGGACAGCAATCAGCCCCAGCATTTT.

This clonotype was recorded many times. This chain uses TRBV4-2 with TRBJ2-5, with no clear D. The CDR3 has 17 amino acids. Germline V gene sequence: CDR1 LGHNA, CDR2 YNFKEQ. Trimming shortened V by 1 base and J by 1 base, and 16 bases separated the two germline ends. The CDR3 coding sequence is TGTGCCAGCAGCCAAGTTGCCGGGTCAGCCGTCCAAGAGACCCAGTACTTC. Encoded protein: CASSQVAGSAVQETQYF.

The gene calls are TRBV29-1 and TRBJ2-6; possible D gene TRBD2, 5 bases. The CDR3 totals 15 residues. The ends were cut back, 7 bases at V and 4 bases at J, with 17 bases in the middle. Germline V gives CDR1 SQVTM, CDR2 ANQGSEA. The DNA of the CDR3 is TGCAGCGCCCCGCTGACTACGGGAGGGGCCAACGTCCTGACTTTC. It specifies CSAPLTTGGANVLTF.

This clonotype was seen a single time. J is TRBJ2-1 and V is TRBV6-1; the D gene is possibly TRBD2 (5 bases). The CDR3 totals 14 residues. Germline-derived CDR1 and CDR2 are MNHNS and SASEGT. Trimming stripped 4 bases from V and 1 base from J, with 8 bases between. This chain's CDR3 is CASSGRQSYNEQFF. In nucleotides, the CDR3 is TGTGCCAGCAGTGGGAGGCAGTCCTACAATGAGCAGTTCTTC.

The J gene is TRBJ2-7, the V gene TRBV27; 7 bases fit TRBD1. Looked up from germline, CDR1 is MNHEY and CDR2 is SMNVEV (reference sequence). This CDR3 has 14 residues. Unmatched junction bases numbered 7, after V lost 3 bases and J lost 5 bases. CDR3 bases: TGTGCCAGCAGTTTTCAACAGGGGACCAACGAGCAGTACTTC. Translating gives CASSFQQGTNEQYF.

Notes on this clonotype: With a much larger clone just one base away, this may be a read error. The chain is built from TRBV29-1 and TRBJ2-7, with 9 bases aligning to TRBD1. This CDR3 is 13 amino acids long. Germline lookup yields CDR1 SQVTM and CDR2 ANQGSEA. This CDR3 reads CGPGGTGSYEQYF. DNA of the CDR3: TGCGGCCCCGGCGGGACAGGGTCCTACGAGCAGTACTTC.

This clonotype appeared a few times. The chain recombines TRBV7-9 with TRBJ2-3; the match to TRBD2 covers 9 bases. The germline gives CDR1 SEHNR, CDR2 FQNEAQ (reference sequence). The CDR3 has 16 amino acids. The trim removed 3 bases at V and 0 bases at J, leaving 4 bases unmatched. This chain's CDR3 is CASSFRLAASTDTQYF. DNA of the CDR3: TGTGCCAGCAGCTTTCGACTAGCGGCTAGCACAGATACGCAGTATTTT. Full variable domain (remainder filled in from reference TRBV7-9 and TRBJ2-3): DTGVSQNPRHKITKRGQNVTFRCDPISEHNRLYWYRQTLGQGPEFLTYFQNEAQLEKSRLLSDRFSAERPKGSFSTLEIQRTEQGDSAMYLCASSFRLAASTDTQYFGPGTRLTVL.

This clonotype was detected only a few times. V and J are TRBV29-1 and TRBJ2-1; the D is unclear. Trimming shortened V by 7 bases and J by 5 bases, and 15 bases separated the two germline ends. Germline assignment: CDR1 SQVTM and CDR2 ANQGSEA. The CDR3 has 13 residues. Here the CDR3 reads CSEPSAVDNEQFF. The CDR3, as DNA: TGCAGCGAGCCGTCGGCTGTAGACAATGAGCAGTTCTTC.

The J gene is TRBJ2-5, the V gene TRBV7-2; TRBD1 agrees at 11 bases. CDR3 length equals 15 residues. V dropped 4 bases and J dropped 11; count of bases not matched to a gene: 12. Germline V CDR1 and CDR2: SGHTA, FQGNSA. The CDR3 here is CASSSQGTGGYEQYF. CDR3 DNA: TGTGCCAGCAGCTCCCAGGGGACAGGGGGTTATGAGCAGTACTTC.

This clonotype has more than one count but fewer than ten. The chain joins TRBV29-1 to TRBJ1-1; unclear D gene. V lost 3 bases and J lost 3, with 8 bases in between. Germline assignment: CDR1 SQVTM and CDR2 ANQGSEA. The CDR3 runs 12 residues. The CDR3 DNA reads as TGCAGCGTTGAGCTAGGATACACTGAAGCTTTCTTT. Translating it yields CSVELGYTEAFF. The variable domain in full, completed from reference TRBV29-1 and TRBJ1-1, reads SAVISQKPSRDICQRGTSLTIQCQVDSQVTMMFWYRQQPGQSLTLIATANQGSEATYESGFVIDKFPISRPNLTFSTLTVSNMSPEDSSIYLCSVELGYTEAFFGQGTRLTVV.

The rearrangement joins TRBV3-1 to TRBJ2-6; TRBD2 might be the D (5 bases). This CDR3 has 14 residues. The V end lost 4 bases, the J end lost 3 bases, and 7 bases lay between the germline ends. Germline CDR1 and CDR2: LGHDT and YNNKEL (reference sequence). CDR3 sequence: CASSLRVGANVLTF. The CDR3 DNA is TGTGCCAGCAGCCTGAGGGTTGGGGCCAACGTCCTGACTTTC. The complete variable domain, with remaining parts taken from reference TRBV3-1 and TRBJ2-6, reads DTAVSQTPKYLVTQMGNDKSIKCEQNLGHDTMYWYKQDSKKFLKIMFSYNNKELIINETVPNRFSPKSPDKAHLNLHINSLELGDSAVYFCASSLRVGANVLTFGAGSRLTVL.

This clonotype was counted between two and nine times. V and J are TRBV10-3 and TRBJ1-1; maybe TRBD1 (5 bases). The V end lost 8 bases, the J end lost 0 bases, and 10 bases lay between the germline ends. The CDR3 length is 13 residues. Germline CDR1 ENHRY, CDR2 SYGVKD. The DNA for the CDR3 is TGTGCCATCCACCCGGGACTGAACACTGAAGCTTTCTTT. Translating gives CAIHPGLNTEAFF.

This rearrangement joins TRBV20-1 to TRBJ1-6; 8 nucleotides line up with TRBD1. J lost 7 bases, V lost 4 bases, and 3 bases had no gene match. CDR1 and CDR2 (germline): DFQATT, SNEGSKA (reference sequence). The CDR3 runs 13 residues. CDR3 in amino acids: CSATQGANSPLHF. CDR3 sequence (DNA): TGCAGTGCTACCCAGGGGGCCAATTCACCCCTCCACTTT.